Below, 24 T cell receptor beta chains from the same sample are listed, as sequenced in a study of Graves' ophthalmopathy and Graves' hyperthyroidism. The sequenced template was RNA, covering the TCR beta CDR3 region. HTBI primers primed a first-round RT-PCR, and a second-round multiplex PCR followed. TCRdb itself ran the multiplex PCR reads through MiXCR, one entry per CDR3 protein. The sample includes tens of thousands of distinct CDR3 sequences, more than 40% of them seen just once. Sequenced input: peripheral blood. Receptors originate from an adult woman with Graves' ophthalmopathy.

The chain joins TRBV19 to TRBJ2-5; 8 bases agree with TRBD1. The ends lost 5 bases at V and 0 bases at J; junction bases unmatched: 5. Germline CDR1 and CDR2: LNHDA and SQIVND (reference sequence). The CDR3 contains 15 residues. The CDR3 spells CASSWGTGDQETQYF. Here the CDR3 DNA reads TGTGCCAGTAGTTGGGGGACAGGTGACCAAGAGACCCAGTACTTC.

This clonotype was counted ten times or more. V and J are TRBV20-1 and TRBJ2-7; D call uncertain. CDR1 and CDR2 from the germline V gene are DFQATT and SNEGSKA (reference sequence). This CDR3 has 12 amino acids. V was shortened by 0 bases and J by 5 bases, with 8 bases between the two germline ends. Here the CDR3 DNA reads TGCAGTGCTAGAGAACAATTTGACGAGCAGTACTTC. This gives the protein CSAREQFDEQYF.

By sample fraction, this clonotype is medium-sized. The V call is TRBV29-1, the J call TRBJ2-3; 9 bases are a match to TRBD2. Germline-derived CDR1 and CDR2 are SQVTM and ANQGSEA. After removal of 7 bases from V and 8 bases from J, the junction contained 7 bases not matched to a gene. The CDR3 totals 12 residues. The CDR3 loop is CSATLAGSTQYF. CDR3 coding DNA: TGCAGCGCAACTCTAGCGGGGAGTACGCAGTATTTT.

This sequence joins TRBV20-1 and TRBJ2-7, with D possibly called TRBD1 or TRBD2 (5 bases each). The ends were cut back, 6 bases at V and 2 bases at J, with 17 bases in the middle. CDR3 length: 14 residues. The germline V gene has CDR1 DFQATT and CDR2 SNEGSKA (reference sequence). CDR3 loop: CSADPGRIAYEQYF. DNA for the CDR3: TGCAGTGCAGACCCGGGACGGATCGCCTACGAGCAGTACTTC.

Comment on this clonotype: This CDR3 fails to terminate in the conserved phenylalanine or tryptophan, so it likely reflects a read error. It is unclear where the CDR3 begins or ends on the DNA, so no DNA is shown, and the CDR3 is as TCRdb lists it. The chain joins TRBV6-1 to TRBJ2-6. 8 amino acids form the CDR3, both terminal residues included. The germline V gene has CDR1 MNHNS and CDR2 SASEGT. The CDR3 spells CASSERTS.

This clonotype was detected ten times or more. The chain uses TRBV7-9 and TRBJ2-7; 9 bases fit TRBD2. The CDR3 covers 16 residues. CDR1 is SEHNR and CDR2 is FQNEAQ in the germline V gene (reference sequence). Unmatched junction bases numbered 13, after V lost 1 base and J lost 9 bases. CDR3 sequence reads: CASSLGGGGSSSVQYF. As DNA, the CDR3 is TGTGCCAGCAGCTTAGGCGGGGGGGGGTCCTCCTCGGTGCAGTACTTC.

This clonotype was observed at least ten times. The chain joins TRBV7-9 to TRBJ2-3; 7 nucleotides align to TRBD2. The germline gives CDR1 SEHNR, CDR2 FQNEAQ (reference sequence). The CDR3 totals 16 residues. J gave up 3 bases and V 7 bases, and 13 bases lay outside the gene matches. The DNA for the CDR3 is TGTGCCAGCACCCCCGGACGGGGGGTTATTACAGATACGCAGTATTTT. It translates to CASTPGRGVITDTQYF.

Note on this clonotype: One end of the junction fails to match germline, which may point to a read error. CDR3 sequence reads: CASSTGARGSGYGFTF. DNA of the CDR3: TGTGCCAGTAGTACCGGAGCTCGAGGATCAGGCTATGGCTTCACCTTC. V gene TRBV19 combines with J gene TRBJ1-2; D unclear. The CDR3 runs 16 residues. Germline lookup yields CDR1 LNHDA and CDR2 SQIVND (reference sequence).

This clonotype was counted a few times. The rearrangement links TRBV9 to TRBJ2-3; D unresolved. Germline CDR1 is SGDLS and CDR2 is YYNGEE. The ends were cut back, 0 bases at V and 7 bases at J, with 15 bases in the middle. There are 15 residues in the CDR3. CDR3 amino acids: CASSVEGGFGNTQYF. The DNA for the CDR3 is TGTGCCAGCAGCGTAGAGGGCGGCTTCGGAAATACGCAGTATTTT. Full variable domain (outside the CDR3, taken from reference TRBV9 and TRBJ2-3): DSGVTQTPKHLITATGQRVTLRCSPRSGDLSVYWYQQSLDQGLQFLIQYYNGEERAKGNILERFSAQQFPDLHSELNLSSLELGDSALYFCASSVEGGFGNTQYFGPGTRLTVL.

J is TRBJ1-2 and V is TRBV5-4; 9 positions agree with TRBD1. CDR3 length: 14 residues. Germline loops: CDR1 SGHNT, CDR2 YYREEE (reference sequence). With 5 bases clipped from V and 5 bases from J, the junction kept 7 bases outside the gene matches. The CDR3 loop is CASRRDRAEYGYTF. CDR3 coding DNA: TGTGCCAGCAGAAGGGACAGGGCTGAGTATGGCTACACCTTC.

The V gene is TRBV20-1, the J gene TRBJ2-7; D not resolved. V gave up 3 bases and J gave up 1 base, with 4 bases separating them. From germline, CDR1 is DFQATT and CDR2 SNEGSKA (reference sequence). The CDR3 length is 11 residues. CDR3 bases: TGCAGTGCTAGCAAGTCCTACGAGCAGTACTTC. Encoded protein: CSASKSYEQYF.

The chain recombines TRBV5-4 with TRBJ2-1; D not resolved. This CDR3 has 13 amino acids. CDR1 is SGHNT, CDR2 YYREEE, per germline (reference sequence). Trimming left V 4 bases short and J 5 bases short, with 10 bases between. CDR3 in amino acids: CASSHETNNEQFF. In DNA form, the CDR3 reads TGTGCCAGCAGCCACGAGACCAACAATGAGCAGTTCTTC.

The table lists this clonotype with many counts. This chain connects TRBV20-1 to TRBJ1-6; TRBD1 is a possible D gene (5 bases). Germline CDR1 and CDR2: DFQATT and SNEGSKA (reference sequence). V lost 5 bases and J 7 bases, leaving 12 bases between the germline ends. This CDR3 contains 13 residues. The CDR3 DNA reads as TGCAGTGCTCAAGACAGTTCGAATTCACCCCTCCACTTT. Translation gives CSAQDSSNSPLHF.

This clonotype was observed a single time. The chain is built from TRBV7-6 and TRBJ2-7; D perhaps matches TRBD2 (6 bases). The CDR3 is made up of 12 amino acids. Germline lookup yields CDR1 SGHVS and CDR2 FNYEAQ. Trimming pared 4 bases from V and 5 bases from J, leaving 9 bases between. CDR3 region: CASSSRLDEQYF. The CDR3 region has the DNA TGTGCCAGCAGCTCCCGACTAGACGAGCAGTACTTC.

Regarding this clonotype: A much larger clonotype is one base distant, so this may be a read error. The rearrangement joins TRBV7-8 to TRBJ2-2, with D perhaps assigned TRBD1 or TRBD2 (6 bases each). The CDR3 consists of 17 residues. The germline CDR1 and CDR2 sequences are SGHVS and FQNEAQ. The CDR3 sequence is CASSQESPPGGTRELFF. The CDR3 region has the DNA TGTGCCAGCAGCCAAGAGTCCCCCCCCGGGGGCACCAGGGAGCTGTTTTTT.

In the case of this clonotype: A much more abundant neighbour one base away suggests this may be a read error. No conserved phenylalanine or tryptophan is present at the end of the CDR3, so a read error is the likely explanation. The chain recombines TRBV4-2 with TRBJ1-2, with D unresolved. Germline CDR1 reads LGHNA; CDR2 reads YNFKEQ. This CDR3 is 17 amino acids long. V was clipped by 0 bases and J by 8 bases, with 22 bases between them. CDR3 residues: CASSQEESKAWAGGYTL. The CDR3 DNA is TGTGCCAGCAGCCAAGAGGAGTCAAAAGCTTGGGCTGGGGGCTACACCCTC.

The rearrangement links TRBV9 to TRBJ2-2; tentatively, D is TRBD2 (6 bases). CDR3 size: 16 residues. CDR1 is SGDLS, CDR2 YYNGEE, per germline. V was trimmed by 4 bases and J by 5 bases, leaving 18 bases between them. CDR3 loop: CASSPQGLGWTGELFF. In DNA form, the CDR3 reads TGTGCCAGCAGCCCTCAGGGACTGGGTTGGACCGGGGAGCTGTTTTTT.

This clonotype is termed medium-sized. In nucleotides, the CDR3 is TGCGCCAGCTCCCGCGAGGGGATCTACGAGCAGTACTTC. Protein sequence: CASSREGIYEQYF. V and J are TRBV10-1 and TRBJ2-7, with D perhaps assigned TRBD1 or TRBD2 (5 bases each). The CDR3 has 13 residues. The V end lost 8 bases, the J end lost 3 bases, and 14 bases lay between the germline ends. Germline V gene sequence: CDR1 WNHNN, CDR2 SYGVQD (reference sequence).

Notes on this clonotype: Relative to the germline gene, one junction end is altered; a read error may explain this. CDR3 loop: CASSGDYNTIYF. The CDR3, as DNA: TGTGCTAGCAGCGGGGACTACAACACCATATATTTT. V gene TRBV7-7 combines with J gene TRBJ1-3; tentatively, D is TRBD1 (5 bases). The CDR3 contains 12 residues. Germline V lookup: CDR1 SSHAT, CDR2 FNYEAQ (reference sequence).

This clonotype showed up just once. V usage is TRBV12-3 or TRBV12-4 and J usage is TRBJ1-2; a weak D match, TRBD1 (5 bases). V lost 5 bases to trimming and J lost 4 bases, with 8 bases between them. CDR3 size: 12 residues. As DNA, the CDR3 is TGTGCCAGCAGTCACGACAGCTATGGCTACACCTTC. This encodes CASSHDSYGYTF.

In this sample, this clonotype turned up a few times. The chain combines TRBV28 with TRBJ2-7; D could derive from TRBD1 or TRBD2 (5 bases each). V lost 2 bases, J lost 3 bases, and 17 bases lay in between. The CDR3 covers 16 residues. Per the germline V gene, CDR1 is MDHEN and CDR2 is SYDVKM. This chain's CDR3 is CASSLEYLGPGYEQYF. The CDR3 coding sequence is TGTGCCAGCAGTTTAGAATACCTGGGACCCGGCTACGAGCAGTACTTC.

The rearrangement links TRBV20-1 to TRBJ1-2, with D possibly being TRBD1 (6 bases). Germline lookup yields CDR1 DFQATT and CDR2 SNEGSKA (reference sequence). Deletions cut 3 bases from V and 4 bases from J, with 9 bases between. This CDR3 has 12 amino acids. The CDR3 nucleotides read TGCAGTGCTAGTGGGGACACCTATGGCTACACCTTC. Translating gives CSASGDTYGYTF.

This clonotype showed up many times. The CDR3 loop reads CASSPDRGLYEQYF. The CDR3, as DNA: TGCGCCAGCAGCCCGGACAGGGGGCTATACGAGCAGTACTTC. The chain employs TRBV5-1 and TRBJ2-7; 11 bases align to TRBD1. V was pared by 4 bases and J by 4 bases, with 4 bases of the junction left unmatched. Germline V gives CDR1 SGHRS, CDR2 YFSETQ. The CDR3 spans 14 residues.

This clonotype was seen many times. The CDR3 is CSISDYQETQYF. The CDR3 nucleotides read TGCAGCATATCGGACTATCAAGAGACCCAGTACTTC. V gene TRBV29-1 combines with J gene TRBJ2-5; tentative D call: TRBD2 (6 bases). The V end was cut by 8 bases, the J end by 2 bases, with 12 bases between. CDR1 is SQVTM and CDR2 is ANQGSEA in the germline V gene. This CDR3 has 12 residues. Based on the CDR3 plus reference TRBV29-1 and TRBJ2-5, the full variable domain is SAVISQKPSRDICQRGTSLTIQCQVDSQVTMMFWYRQQPGQSLTLIATANQGSEATYESGFVIDKFPISRPNLTFSTLTVSNMSPEDSSIYLCSISDYQETQYFGPGTRLLVL.